This entry lists 29 T cell receptor beta chains sequenced from one sample in a study of T cell repertoires in cytomegalovirus infection. These TCRs' antigens remain unknown. TCRdb recomputed calls from the reads with MiXCR, one row per CDR3 protein. The table records some 560,000 distinct CDR3 sequences, 40% of them present only once. The sequences come from cultured PBMCs, collected from culture after CMV antigen stimulation. These receptors all stem from a human donor in good health (CMV status not recorded). Some clones in this sample may be carry-over from other donors' samples.

This clonotype was detected only a few times. This sequence joins TRBV27 and TRBJ2-2; tentatively, D is TRBD1 or TRBD2 (5 bases each). The CDR3 is 13 amino acids. Germline V gene lookup returns CDR1 MNHEY and CDR2 SMNVEV (reference sequence). V was cut by 7 bases and J by 6 bases, with 12 bases left in between. The CDR3 DNA reads as TGTGCCAGCACTCGAGGGGTGGCCGGGGAGCTGTTTTTT. This sequence encodes CASTRGVAGELFF.

J is TRBJ2-7 and V is TRBV3-1; maybe TRBD2 (6 bases). Germline V gives CDR1 LGHDT, CDR2 YNNKEL (reference sequence). The CDR3 covers 14 residues. V was cut by 4 bases and J by 5 bases, with 15 bases left in between. The CDR3 DNA reads as TGTGCCAGCAGCCGGGCCGGGGGTTATCACGAGCAGTACTTC. It is translated as CASSRAGGYHEQYF.

The V gene is TRBV5-6, the J gene TRBJ2-5; D might be TRBD1 or TRBD2, each matching 5 bases. The germline CDR1 and CDR2 sequences are SGHDT and YYEEEE. This CDR3 is 15 amino acids long. Trimming cost V 0 bases and J 3 bases, with 12 bases left between them. CDR3 sequence (DNA): TGTGCCAGCAGCTTGGCCTCCGGGACGGAAGAGACCCAGTACTTC. It codes for CASSLASGTEETQYF.

This rearrangement joins TRBV7-9 to TRBJ2-1; D perhaps matches TRBD1 (6 bases). Germline CDR1 and CDR2: SEHNR and FQNEAQ (reference sequence). The CDR3 loop spans 13 amino acids. V dropped 4 bases and J dropped 6 bases, with 10 bases sitting between them. This CDR3 is CASSSEGVNEQFF. CDR3 nucleotides: TGTGCCAGCAGCTCAGAGGGGGTCAATGAGCAGTTCTTC.

Of note for this clonotype: The junction shows a germline mismatch at one end, possibly a read error. The chain joins TRBV10-3 to TRBJ2-1; TRBD2 might be the D (6 bases). This CDR3 has 11 amino acids. Germline V gene sequence: CDR1 ENHRY, CDR2 SYGVKD. CDR3 region: CATRGSGEQFF. The DNA for the CDR3 is TGCGCGACTAGGGGCTCGGGGGAGCAGTTCTTC.

The V gene is TRBV7-8, the J gene TRBJ1-1; D is undetermined. V was shortened by 0 bases and J by 0 bases, with 11 bases between the two germline ends. Germline lookup yields CDR1 SGHVS and CDR2 FQNEAQ. This CDR3 comprises 16 residues. The CDR3 loop reads CASSLALEFMNTEAFF. The CDR3 DNA reads TGTGCCAGCAGCTTAGCGTTGGAATTCATGAACACTGAAGCTTTCTTT. The full variable domain, with the rest looked up from reference TRBV7-8 and TRBJ1-1, is GAGVSQSPRYKVAKRGQDVALRCDPISGHVSLFWYQQALGQGPEFLTYFQNEAQLDKSGLPSDRFFAERPEGSVSTLKIQRTQQEDSAVYLCASSLALEFMNTEAFFGQGTRLTVV.

V gene TRBV7-3 combines with J gene TRBJ1-1, with TRBD1 as a possible D gene (5 bases). The CDR3 sequence is 11 residues long. The germline V gene has CDR1 SGHTA and CDR2 FQGTGA. V lost 8 bases and J lost 8, with 12 bases in between. The CDR3 loop is CASRSGREAFF. The CDR3 DNA follows: TGTGCCAGCCGGTCGGGGCGAGAAGCTTTCTTT.

This clonotype was found a few times. The V call is TRBV11-2, the J call TRBJ2-6, with D perhaps assigned TRBD1 or TRBD2 (5 bases each). The CDR3 has 18 amino acids. The germline gives CDR1 SGHAT, CDR2 FQNNGV. Trimming pared 5 bases from V and 0 bases from J, leaving 17 bases between. Here the CDR3 reads CASSPLKVRGSGANVLTF. DNA for the CDR3: TGTGCCAGCAGCCCCTTAAAAGTGAGGGGCTCTGGGGCCAACGTCCTGACTTTC.

This clonotype was detected a few times. This sequence joins TRBV7-9 and TRBJ2-1, with 10 bases lining up with TRBD2. The CDR3 runs to 15 residues. Trimming removed 5 bases from V and 8 bases from J; junction bases left unmatched: 9. CDR1 SEHNR and CDR2 FQNEAQ come from the germline V gene (reference sequence). The DNA for the CDR3 is TGTGCCAGCAGCCTGACAGCGGGGGGGCTCCATGAGCAGTTCTTC. Translation: CASSLTAGGLHEQFF.

The V call is TRBV6-1, the J call TRBJ2-3; TRBD2 matches 8 bases. The V and J ends lost 4 bases and 6 bases, in that order; junction bases with no gene match: 0. The CDR3 spans 12 residues. In germline, CDR1 is MNHNS, CDR2 SASEGT. The CDR3 sequence: CASSASGDTQYF. The CDR3 DNA sequence: TGTGCCAGCAGTGCTAGCGGGGATACGCAGTATTTT.

For this clonotype: A read error is possible here, since a much larger clone lies one base away. The CDR3 region is CAGAGDDRGEVYGYTF. The CDR3 bases are TGTGCCGGCGCTGGGGATGACAGGGGGGAGGTCTATGGCTACACCTTC. V and J are TRBV7-2 and TRBJ1-2; 9 bases are a match to TRBD1. Germline CDR1 SGHTA, CDR2 FQGNSA. The CDR3 spans 16 residues. Germline trimming cut 11 bases from V and 4 bases from J; bases unmatched to any gene: 17.

CDR3 in DNA: TGCGCCAGCAGCTTGGCTCCCCCGCGGCAGGGGAACGAGCAGTACTTC. Amino acids: CASSLAPPRQGNEQYF. The J gene is TRBJ2-7, the V gene TRBV5-1, with D possibly matching TRBD1 (6 bases). Trimming left V 0 bases short and J 5 bases short, with 18 bases between. The CDR3 extends over 16 amino acids. CDR1 and CDR2 from the germline V gene are SGHRS and YFSETQ.

The chain recombines TRBV7-9 with TRBJ2-1; tentative D call: TRBD1 (7 bases). The length of the CDR3 is 14 residues. Germline V CDR1 and CDR2: SEHNR, FQNEAQ (reference sequence). With 5 bases removed from V and 6 bases from J, the gap between germline ends came to 14 bases. The CDR3 protein is CASSPRGTLNEQFF. For the CDR3, the DNA is TGTGCCAGCAGCCCCAGGGGGACTCTCAATGAGCAGTTCTTC.

This clonotype was observed a handful of times. The rearrangement links TRBV7-2 to TRBJ2-3, with 8 bases aligning to TRBD2. The CDR3 consists of 15 residues. The ends lost 2 bases at V and 4 bases at J; junction bases unmatched: 5. Looked up from germline, CDR1 is SGHTA and CDR2 is FQGNSA. CDR3 DNA sequence: TGTGCCAGCAGCTTATATGCGGGGGGCGCAGATACGCAGTATTTT. It codes for CASSLYAGGADTQYF.

DNA of the CDR3: TGTGCCAGCAGGGGGATCGGACAGAAGCCCCGCGAGCAGTACTTC. This gives the protein CASRGIGQKPREQYF. This chain connects TRBV2 to TRBJ2-7; D is possibly TRBD1 (6 bases). CDR3 length equals 15 residues. The germline V gene encodes CDR1 SNHLY and CDR2 FYNNEI. The germline V and J ends were trimmed by 6 bases and 6 bases, with 21 bases remaining between them.

This clonotype was detected a few times. The genes are TRBV7-2 and TRBJ1-2; D ambiguous. Germline V lookup: CDR1 SGHTA, CDR2 FQGNSA. V was clipped by 3 bases and J by 0 bases, with 11 bases between them. This CDR3 contains 15 residues. In DNA form, the CDR3 reads TGTGCCAGCAGCTTGCGGCAGGCGACTAACTATGGCTACACCTTC. Translation gives CASSLRQATNYGYTF.

The chain combines TRBV7-8 with TRBJ2-5, with 8 bases lining up with TRBD2. This CDR3 has 13 amino acids. Losses at the gene ends were 11 bases for V and 4 bases for J; bases not matched to a gene: 9. Germline V gene data show CDR1 as SGHVS and CDR2 as FQNEAQ. CDR3 sequence: CAWGLDPRETQYF. The CDR3 region has the DNA TGTGCCTGGGGACTAGATCCTCGAGAGACCCAGTACTTC.

Many counts were recorded for this clonotype. The V and J genes are TRBV7-2 and TRBJ1-5; no clear D. Trimming left V 2 bases short and J 4 bases short, with 9 bases between. CDR3 length equals 14 residues. The V gene's germline CDR1 is SGHTA and CDR2 FQGNSA. DNA for the CDR3: TGTGCCAGCAGCTTAATGGGCCATAATCAGCCCCAGCATTTT. Its translation: CASSLMGHNQPQHF. Supplemented by reference TRBV7-2 and TRBJ1-5, the full variable domain reads GAGVSQSPSNKVTEKGKDVELRCDPISGHTALYWYRQSLGQGLEFLIYFQGNSAPDKSGLPSDRFSAERTGGSVSTLTIQRTQQEDSAVYLCASSLMGHNQPQHFGDGTRLSIL.

The chain employs TRBV7-6 and TRBJ2-1; D unclear. The V end was cut by 5 bases, the J end by 7 bases, with 6 bases between. The CDR3 covers 11 residues. Germline V CDR1 and CDR2: SGHVS, FNYEAQ. The CDR3 DNA sequence: TGTGCCAGCAGCCCCATAAATGAGCAGTTCTTC. This codes for CASSPINEQFF.

This chain connects TRBV7-6 to TRBJ1-3; the D is unclear. Per the germline V gene, CDR1 is SGHVS and CDR2 is FNYEAQ. V dropped 5 bases and J dropped 6 bases, with 17 bases sitting between them. This CDR3 has 15 amino acids. The CDR3 spells CASSQVGGDENTIYF. In DNA, the CDR3 is TGTGCCAGCAGCCAAGTTGGCGGGGATGAAAACACCATATATTTT.

In DNA, the CDR3 is TGTGCCAGCACCGGGACTAGCGTTTCAGAGACCCAGTACTTC. The encoded protein is CASTGTSVSETQYF. The J gene is TRBJ2-5, the V gene TRBV7-2; 10 nucleotides align to TRBD2. V shed 7 bases and J 4 bases; nucleotides not matched to a gene: 6. CDR1 SGHTA and CDR2 FQGNSA come from the germline V gene. The length of the CDR3 is 14 residues.

The CDR3 DNA sequence: TGTGCCAGCAGCCGCAAACTAGGAAGCGAGCAGTACTTC. This gives the protein CASSRKLGSEQYF. The rearrangement uses TRBV7-2 and TRBJ2-7; D is possibly TRBD2 (5 bases). The CDR3 covers 13 residues. Germline values: CDR1 SGHTA, CDR2 FQGNSA. V dropped 5 bases and J dropped 6 bases, with 14 bases sitting between them.

The J gene is TRBJ1-2, the V gene TRBV12-3 or TRBV12-4; D possibly corresponds to TRBD1 (6 bases). The CDR3 contains 15 residues. Trimming shortened V by 5 bases and J by 4 bases, and 17 bases separated the two germline ends. CDR3 sequence reads: CASSPRTAEGYGYTF. CDR3 in DNA: TGTGCCAGCAGTCCTCGGACAGCGGAGGGCTATGGCTACACCTTC.

This clonotype was found many times. The rearrangement uses TRBV7-2 and TRBJ1-1, with D hard to call. V was shortened by 4 bases and J by 10 bases, with 13 bases between the two germline ends. The CDR3 extends over 12 amino acids. Germline V lookup: CDR1 SGHTA, CDR2 FQGNSA. The CDR3 DNA follows: TGTGCCAGCAGCTCCGGTGGGTTTACAGCTTTCTTT. Protein: CASSSGGFTAFF.

Only a few counts were recorded for this clonotype. This chain connects TRBV6-1 to TRBJ1-6; D perhaps matches TRBD1 (5 bases). CDR1 and CDR2 from the germline V gene are MNHNS and SASEGT. The CDR3 sequence is 14 residues long. V was pared by 8 bases and J by 5 bases, with 13 bases between. The CDR3 sequence: CASGPGRNNSPLHF. CDR3 nucleotide sequence: TGTGCCAGCGGACCGGGACGGAATAATTCACCCCTCCACTTT.

This sequence joins TRBV5-6 and TRBJ2-3; 8 nucleotides align to TRBD1. Germline CDR1 and CDR2: SGHDT and YYEEEE. The CDR3 contains 15 residues. The V segment lost 3 bases and the J segment 2 bases; nucleotides outside the gene matches: 5. CDR3 residues: CASSSPGQDTDTQYF. The CDR3 coding sequence is TGTGCCAGCAGCTCGCCGGGACAGGACACAGATACGCAGTATTTT.

This clonotype was observed a few times. V is TRBV7-2 and J is TRBJ2-7, with 7 bases identical to TRBD1. From germline, CDR1 is SGHTA and CDR2 FQGNSA. CDR3 length: 14 amino acids. V shed 2 bases and J 5 bases; nucleotides not matched to a gene: 6. CDR3 amino acids: CASSLNRGSNEQYF. CDR3 bases: TGTGCCAGCAGCTTAAACAGGGGTTCCAACGAGCAGTACTTC.

This clonotype was counted a few times. V gene TRBV12-3 or TRBV12-4 combines with J gene TRBJ1-4; 9 bases match TRBD1. The CDR3 is 13 amino acids. With V trimmed by 4 bases and J by 8 bases, 2 bases remained unmatched. CDR3 DNA: TGTGCCAGCAGTTCGACAGGGGGGGAAAAACTGTTTTTT. It translates to CASSSTGGEKLFF.

This sequence joins TRBV15 and TRBJ1-4, with 8 bases fitting TRBD1. The germline gives CDR1 LNHNV, CDR2 YYDKDF (reference sequence). The J segment lost 7 bases and the V segment lost 7 bases, leaving 5 bases of the junction unmatched. This CDR3 is 13 amino acids long. The CDR3 sequence is CATKTGASEKLFF. The CDR3 DNA reads TGTGCCACCAAGACAGGGGCGTCTGAAAAACTGTTTTTT.